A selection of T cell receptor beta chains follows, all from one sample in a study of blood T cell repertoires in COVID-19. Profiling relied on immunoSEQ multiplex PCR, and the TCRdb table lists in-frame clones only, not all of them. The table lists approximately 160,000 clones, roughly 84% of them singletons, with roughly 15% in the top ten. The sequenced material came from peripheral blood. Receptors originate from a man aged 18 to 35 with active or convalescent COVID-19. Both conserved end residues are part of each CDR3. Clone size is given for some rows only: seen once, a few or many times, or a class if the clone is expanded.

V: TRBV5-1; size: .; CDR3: CASSFSGGQLLTF
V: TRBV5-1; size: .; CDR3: CASSLVTGTVVTDTQYF
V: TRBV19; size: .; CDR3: CAIGGGEYGYTF
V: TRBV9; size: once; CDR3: CASSVVGARGYTF
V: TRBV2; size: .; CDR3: CASTISRASSPLHF
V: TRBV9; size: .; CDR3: CASSAQGGQGAHEQFF
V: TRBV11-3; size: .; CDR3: CASSLGSGQGPDTQYF
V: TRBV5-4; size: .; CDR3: CASSADRGRIEAFF
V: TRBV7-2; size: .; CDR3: CASSLRPGGWTDTQYF
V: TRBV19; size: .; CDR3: CASSISFATNEKLFF
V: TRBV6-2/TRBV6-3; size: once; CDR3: CASSRLAGGTDTQYF
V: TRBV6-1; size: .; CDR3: CASSDLQGNQETQYF
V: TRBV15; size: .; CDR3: CATSRGQGSISYEQYF
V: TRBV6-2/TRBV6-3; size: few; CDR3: CASSPSGLAGGLSYNEQFF
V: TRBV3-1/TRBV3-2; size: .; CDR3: CASSQPPGTGGYGYTF
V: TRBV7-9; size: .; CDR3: CASSLHGQGNTGELFF
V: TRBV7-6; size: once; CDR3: CASSLEAGNSYEQYF
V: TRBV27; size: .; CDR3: CASSHGTFMNTEAFF
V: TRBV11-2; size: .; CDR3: CASSLYLGGSDTQYF
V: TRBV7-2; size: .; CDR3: CASSLTGIVTDTQYF
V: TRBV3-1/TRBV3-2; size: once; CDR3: CASSQDAPGLQNEQFF
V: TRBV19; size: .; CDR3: CASSGQPVGNQPQHF
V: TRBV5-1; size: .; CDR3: CASSPIITGDYGYTF
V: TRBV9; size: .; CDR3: CASSVVFTSNTGELFF
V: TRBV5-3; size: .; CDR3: CARSARQHSSVLYYEQYF
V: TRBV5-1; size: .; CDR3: CASSLGRGSGNTIYF
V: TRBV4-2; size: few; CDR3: CASNPGTSGRAADTQYF
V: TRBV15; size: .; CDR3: CATSRDRRGNEQFF
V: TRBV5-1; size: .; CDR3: CASSFSGTAFEAFF
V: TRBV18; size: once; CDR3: CASSPLEQPNTEAFF
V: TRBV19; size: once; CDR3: CASRSGFISTDTQYF
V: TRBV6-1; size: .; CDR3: CASSEYSGNTIYF
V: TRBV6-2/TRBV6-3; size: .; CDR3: CASSYEDTGELFF
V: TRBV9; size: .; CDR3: CASSVEQGGYTF
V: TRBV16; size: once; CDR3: CASSRRDRANNEQFF
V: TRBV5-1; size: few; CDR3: CASSLTGQYSEQYF
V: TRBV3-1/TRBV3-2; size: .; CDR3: CASSRSVGGASNEQYF
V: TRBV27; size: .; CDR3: CASSPITGAGGHGYTF
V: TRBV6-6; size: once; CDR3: CASSYGGSDYEQYF
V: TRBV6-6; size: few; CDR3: CASSPRDTDTQYF
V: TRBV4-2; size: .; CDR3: CASSQDLEGGRLSQYF
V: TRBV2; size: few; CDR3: CASRQENTGELFF
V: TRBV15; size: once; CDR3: CATSAYQGVSGGNTIYF